This T cell receptor beta chain originates from a study of vaccination and CD4 T cells after COVID-19. Cultured CD4+ T cell DNA was sequenced using the Oncomine TCR Beta short-read assay. Using the QIAamp micro DNA kit, genomic DNA was extracted from the CD4+ T cells that had been cultured. One entry per CDR3 protein results from TCRdb running MiXCR on the PCR reads. The sample shows 20,000 to 25,000 distinct CDR3 sequences, about two fifths of them seen only once. As for treatment: approximately 9-day PBMC culture with coronavirus spike peptide pools or control peptides (ViraFEST assay). TCRs were sequenced by ViraFEST after antigen-specific T cells had been expanded with peptide pools. In germline, CDR1 is MNHEY, CDR2 SMNVEV (reference sequence). V trimming: 5 bases; J trimming: 6 bases; junction bases outside the gene matches: 4. The CDR3 loop spans 15 amino acids. This clonotype has just a few counts. Its cognate antigen is unknown.

This TCR derives from a human donor who had recovered from COVID-19. Specimen: CD4+ T cells from blood, cultured in vitro. The V gene is TRBV27, the J gene TRBJ2-1; 13 bases agree with TRBD2. This CDR3 is CASSAGTSGVNEQFF. CDR3 sequence (DNA): TGTGCCAGCAGTGCCGGGACTAGCGGGGTCAATGAGCAGTTCTTC.